One sample yielded the 3 T cell receptor beta chains listed below, sequenced in a study of OX40 agonist ivuxolimab in advanced cancers. To prepare the library, the immunoSEQ multiplex PCR assay was applied. As stored in TCRdb, this immuneACCESS dataset retains in-frame rearrangements with V and J assigned. A fraction of the clones does not appear; measured against another copy, unresolved V genes explain less than half of the discrepancy, and the remainder lacks a known reason. The sample contains more than 50,000 clones, around 85% of them found a single time. About 1% of the sample is held by the ten biggest clonotypes. Sequences were derived from CD4+ or CD8+ T cells sorted from blood, sampled in a trial of the OX40 agonist ivuxolimab. These receptors were taken from an adult with an advanced solid tumor such as melanoma, head and neck, liver or kidney cancer.

CDR3 region: CASSSTKTGGQSTDTQYF. Written as DNA, the CDR3 is TGTGCCAGCAGCTCGACCAAGACGGGGGGACAAAGCACAGATACGCAGTATTTT. The chain is built from TRBV9 and TRBJ2-3; a possible D gene is TRBD2 (7 bases). Germline loops: CDR1 SGDLS, CDR2 YYNGEE. V was pared by 4 bases and J by 0 bases, with 21 bases between. The CDR3 totals 18 residues.

The chain uses TRBV14 and TRBJ2-1, with TRBD2 identical over 8 bases. Looked up from germline, CDR1 is SGHDN and CDR2 is FVKESK. With V trimmed by 3 bases and J by 11 bases, 9 bases remained unmatched. CDR3 length: 14 amino acids. This chain's CDR3 is CASSQSSGSIQQFF. As DNA, the CDR3 is TGTGCCAGCAGCCAGAGCAGCGGGAGTATACAGCAGTTCTTC.

This clone was observed once. The V and J genes are TRBV7-9 and TRBJ2-4; TRBD2 matches 12 bases. CDR3 size: 16 residues. V lost 5 bases to trimming and J lost 0 bases; unmatched junction nucleotides: 2. The germline gives CDR1 SEHNR, CDR2 FQNEAQ (reference sequence). The DNA for the CDR3 is TGTGCCAGCAGCCCGGGACTAGCGGGAGCCAAAAACATTCAGTACTTC. This gives the protein CASSPGLAGAKNIQYF.